This T cell receptor beta chain originates from a study of memory CD4+ T cells and cytomegalovirus serostatus. The sort gate was single viable CD3+CD4+CD8-CD45RO+ cells for memory CD4+ T cells. CMV serostatus came from serum IgG against pp150, pp28, p38, p52. The data were produced by immunoSEQ multiplex PCR, yet TCRdb's version contains in-frame clones alone and is incomplete. The sample carries about 25,000 clones, around 75% recorded once. The CDR3 is made up of 13 amino acids. Germline lookup yields CDR1 SGDLS and CDR2 YYNGEE. Trimming left V 5 bases short and J 2 bases short, with 10 bases between.

J is TRBJ1-2 and V is TRBV9, with D possibly being TRBD1 (5 bases). The TCR was taken from an adult in good health and CMV-seronegative. The sequenced sample was memory CD4+ T cells from blood. In nucleotides, the CDR3 is TGTGCCAGCAGTGTCAGGGTGAACTATGGCTACACCTTC. Amino acid sequence: CASSVRVNYGYTF.